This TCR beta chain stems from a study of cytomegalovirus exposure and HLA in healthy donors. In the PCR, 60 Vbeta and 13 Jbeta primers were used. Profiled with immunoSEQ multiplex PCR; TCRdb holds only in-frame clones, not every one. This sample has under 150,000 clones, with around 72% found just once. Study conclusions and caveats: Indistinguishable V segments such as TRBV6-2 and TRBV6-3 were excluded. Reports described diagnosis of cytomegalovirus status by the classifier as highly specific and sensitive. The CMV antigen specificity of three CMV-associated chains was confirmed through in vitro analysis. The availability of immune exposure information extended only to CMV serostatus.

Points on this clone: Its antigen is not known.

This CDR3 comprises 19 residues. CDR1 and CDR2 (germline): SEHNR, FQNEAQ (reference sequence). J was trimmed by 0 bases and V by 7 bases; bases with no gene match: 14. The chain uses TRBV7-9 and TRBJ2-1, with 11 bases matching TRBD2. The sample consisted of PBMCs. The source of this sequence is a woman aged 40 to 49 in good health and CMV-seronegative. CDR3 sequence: CASTLTGTSGRSSYNEQFF. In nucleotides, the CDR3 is TGTGCCAGCACCCTGACCGGGACTAGCGGCCGAAGCTCCTACAATGAGCAGTTCTTC.